What follows are 29 T cell receptor beta chains derived from one specimen sequenced in a study of blood T cell repertoires in COVID-19. Sequencing used immunoSEQ multiplex PCR; TCRdb keeps in-frame clones, though not all of them. This table holds 200,000 to 250,000 clones, more than 75% found once. The sample consisted of peripheral blood. The receptors come from an elderly woman with COVID-19, enrolled during active disease.

The chain couples TRBV6-4 to TRBJ2-1; tentative D call: TRBD2 (5 bases). The CDR3 loop spans 15 amino acids. CDR1 and CDR2 from the germline V gene are MRHNA and SNTAGT. Trimming stripped 0 bases from V and 5 bases from J, with 11 bases between. This CDR3 is CASSDSGDSNNEQFF. The DNA for the CDR3 is TGTGCCAGCAGTGACTCGGGAGACTCAAACAATGAGCAGTTCTTC.

This sequence joins TRBV7-2 and TRBJ2-2, with 8 bases fitting TRBD2. Germline V gene sequence: CDR1 SGHTA, CDR2 FQGNSA. V was clipped by 6 bases and J by 5 bases; unmatched bases: 8. There are 15 residues in the CDR3. The CDR3 DNA reads as TGTGCCAGCAGGTTAAAGCGGGAGAGAACCGGGGAGCTGTTTTTT. It codes for CASRLKRERTGELFF.

J is TRBJ2-1 and V is TRBV14; TRBD2 might be the D (5 bases). Trimming cost V 0 bases and J 16 bases, with 16 bases left between them. Germline V lookup: CDR1 SGHDN, CDR2 FVKESK. The CDR3 runs 13 residues. CDR3 DNA: TGTGCCAGCAGCCAAGATCGGGGTTCGGTCCGCTTCTTC. Translated: CASSQDRGSVRFF. Together with reference TRBV14 and TRBJ2-1, the CDR3 gives the full variable domain: EAGVTQFPSHSVIEKGQTVTLRCDPISGHDNLYWYRRVMGKEIKFLLHFVKESKQDESGMPNNRFLAERTGGTYSTLKVQPAELEDSGVYFCASSQDRGSVRFFGPGTRLTVL.

V and J are TRBV6-5 and TRBJ1-2; no reliable D call. This CDR3 contains 14 residues. V lost 4 bases, J lost 4 bases, and 13 bases lay in between. Germline assignment: CDR1 MNHEY and CDR2 SVGAGI. In DNA, the CDR3 is TGTGCCAGCAGTTTCGAACAGAGATCCTATGGCTACACCTTC. Translation: CASSFEQRSYGYTF.

This sequence joins TRBV10-3 and TRBJ1-1; TRBD1 is a possible D gene (5 bases). The CDR3 loop spans 14 amino acids. Germline assignment: CDR1 ENHRY and CDR2 SYGVKD. V was pared by 5 bases and J by 7 bases, with 17 bases between. The CDR3 protein is CAISPATGGSEAFF. Written as DNA, the CDR3 is TGTGCCATCAGTCCGGCAACAGGAGGGAGTGAAGCTTTCTTT.

The chain employs TRBV27 and TRBJ2-6; 7 bases are a match to TRBD1. CDR1 is MNHEY, CDR2 SMNVEV, per germline (reference sequence). Trimming removed 6 bases from V and 0 bases from J; junction bases left unmatched: 11. This CDR3 has 18 residues. CDR3 nucleotide sequence: TGTGCCAGCAGCCCGGACGGGACAGCTTACTCTGGGGCCAACGTCCTGACTTTC. As protein: CASSPDGTAYSGANVLTF.

This chain connects TRBV27 to TRBJ2-2; D unresolved. The CDR3 has 15 amino acids. Germline CDR1 is MNHEY and CDR2 is SMNVEV (reference sequence). Trimming took off 9 bases at V and 4 bases at J, with 18 bases between the two ends. The CDR3: CASTPRFGGTGELFF. The CDR3 DNA reads TGTGCCAGTACCCCCCGGTTTGGTGGCACCGGGGAGCTGTTTTTT.

The rearrangement joins TRBV6-6 to TRBJ2-1; D not certain. The CDR3 runs 13 residues. V was trimmed by 6 bases and J by 2 bases, leaving 8 bases between them. In germline, CDR1 is MNHNY, CDR2 SVGAGI (reference sequence). The CDR3 loop reads CASRAGTYNEQFF. CDR3 coding DNA: TGTGCCAGCAGGGCAGGAACCTACAATGAGCAGTTCTTC.

The gene calls are TRBV5-1 and TRBJ2-5; D is perhaps TRBD1 (6 bases). The V end lost 5 bases, the J end lost 3 bases, and 11 bases lay between the germline ends. The CDR3 contains 13 residues. Germline loops: CDR1 SGHRS, CDR2 YFSETQ. This CDR3 reads CASRWGLEETQYF. In nucleotides, the CDR3 is TGCGCCAGCAGATGGGGGCTGGAAGAGACCCAGTACTTC.

CDR3: CASSLMGGSYNEQFF. In DNA form, the CDR3 reads TGTGCCAGCAGCTTAATGGGGGGATCCTACAATGAGCAGTTCTTC. The V gene is TRBV7-2, the J gene TRBJ2-1; possibly TRBD2 for D (6 bases). V was shortened by 2 bases and J by 1 base, with 9 bases between the two germline ends. The CDR3 consists of 15 residues. Per the germline V gene, CDR1 is SGHTA and CDR2 is FQGNSA.

The chain combines TRBV4-1 with TRBJ1-2, with a possible D match to TRBD1 (6 bases). From germline, CDR1 is MGHRA and CDR2 YSYEKL. Trimming stripped 2 bases from V and 3 bases from J, with 13 bases between. The CDR3 is made up of 15 amino acids. The CDR3 region has the DNA TGCGCCAGCAGCCAAAACGCAGGGGTCGACTATGGCTACACCTTC. The encoded protein is CASSQNAGVDYGYTF.

The J gene is TRBJ2-1, the V gene TRBV9; 10 nucleotides align to TRBD2. With V trimmed by 4 bases and J by 9 bases, 10 bases remained unmatched. Germline V gene sequence: CDR1 SGDLS, CDR2 YYNGEE. The CDR3 loop spans 15 amino acids. The CDR3 region is CASSLAAGGHGEQFF. The CDR3 DNA reads TGTGCCAGCAGCCTTGCAGCGGGGGGGCACGGTGAGCAGTTCTTC.

This clone was recorded once. The chain joins TRBV7-2 to TRBJ1-6, with D tentatively TRBD1 (5 bases). Germline V gene data show CDR1 as SGHTA and CDR2 as FQGNSA. This CDR3 contains 16 residues. Trimming stripped 2 bases from V and 9 bases from J, with 17 bases between. CDR3 sequence (DNA): TGTGCCAGCAGCTTACGGTGGGCGGGGGAGGGTTCACCCCTCCACTTT. Residues: CASSLRWAGEGSPLHF.

This chain joins TRBV21-1 and TRBJ2-5; the table assigns TRBD1, which was not confirmed against the DNA. TRBV21-1 is a pseudogene segment. The CDR3 consists of 13 residues. The DNA for the CDR3 is TGTGCCAGGGATAATGACAGACAAGAGACCCAGTACTTC. Amino acid sequence: CARDNDRQETQYF.

CDR3 loop: CASSGGVGNQPQHF. The CDR3 DNA reads as TGTGCCAGCAGTGGGGGGGTAGGCAATCAGCCCCAGCATTTT. The chain links TRBV2 to TRBJ1-5, with a weak D call TRBD1 (5 bases). Germline CDR1 and CDR2: SNHLY and FYNNEI. The CDR3 extends over 14 amino acids. Deletions cut 4 bases from V and 2 bases from J, with 9 bases between.

The chain couples TRBV19 to TRBJ1-5, with D uncertain. Germline CDR1 is LNHDA and CDR2 is SQIVND (reference sequence). Trimming cost V 3 bases and J 5 bases, with 5 bases left between them. CDR3 length: 12 residues. The CDR3 here is CASSIPDQPQHF. CDR3 DNA: TGTGCCAGTAGTATCCCCGATCAGCCCCAGCATTTT.

This chain links TRBV5-4 with TRBJ1-4, with a possible D match to TRBD1 (5 bases). The length of the CDR3 is 16 residues. Trimming removed 2 bases at V and 7 bases at J, with 18 bases between. The germline CDR1 and CDR2 sequences are SGHNT and YYREEE (reference sequence). This CDR3 is CASSFGGSRVFEKLFF. For the CDR3, the DNA is TGTGCCAGCAGCTTTGGAGGGTCCAGGGTATTTGAAAAACTGTTTTTT.

This clone showed up just once. The chain recombines TRBV30 with TRBJ1-6; 9 bases match TRBD1. Trimming cost V 4 bases and J 10 bases; bases outside gene matches: 8. Germline V gene sequence: CDR1 GTSNPN, CDR2 SVGIG (reference sequence). The CDR3 sequence is 14 residues long. The CDR3 DNA reads TGTGCCTGGACCGGGACAGGGATCTACTCACCCCTCCACTTT. It encodes CAWTGTGIYSPLHF.

The chain is built from TRBV10-3 and TRBJ2-3; tentatively, D is TRBD1 (5 bases). The CDR3 is 14 amino acids. V lost 5 bases and J 0 bases, leaving 9 bases between the germline ends. Germline values: CDR1 ENHRY, CDR2 SYGVKD. The CDR3 DNA sequence: TGTGCCATCAGTTTGACAGCTAGCACAGATACGCAGTATTTT. Encoded protein: CAISLTASTDTQYF.

The chain has TRBV18 and TRBJ1-2; tentatively, D is TRBD1 (5 bases). The germline V gene encodes CDR1 KGHSH and CDR2 LQKENI. There are 15 residues in the CDR3. V was trimmed by 3 bases and J by 5 bases, leaving 16 bases between them. CDR3 protein: CASSPGAGPPYGYTF. In DNA form, the CDR3 reads TGTGCCAGCTCACCGGGTGCAGGGCCACCGTATGGCTACACCTTC.

The rearrangement uses TRBV5-4 and TRBJ1-6, with D hard to call. Trimming took 0 bases from V and 7 from J, leaving 11 bases between them. Germline CDR1 and CDR2: SGHNT and YYREEE (reference sequence). CDR3 length: 15 residues. The CDR3 loop is CASSLAPDFNSPLHF. The CDR3 DNA is TGTGCCAGCAGCTTGGCACCTGACTTCAATTCACCCCTCCACTTT.

J is TRBJ1-2 and V is TRBV24-1; D is perhaps TRBD1 (6 bases). The CDR3 runs to 16 residues. Trimming cost V 4 bases and J 6 bases, with 20 bases left between them. Germline V gene sequence: CDR1 KGHDR, CDR2 SFDVKD. The CDR3 loop reads CATSDRNPTGSHGYTF. DNA of the CDR3: TGTGCCACCAGTGACCGTAACCCGACAGGTTCACATGGCTACACCTTC.

In nucleotides, the CDR3 is TGCAGCGCCTACAAAACGGGCACTGAAGCTTTCTTT. Translation: CSAYKTGTEAFF. This chain connects TRBV29-1 to TRBJ1-1; D is undetermined. The CDR3 consists of 12 residues. Trimming stripped 7 bases from V and 4 bases from J, with 13 bases between. Germline V gene data show CDR1 as SQVTM and CDR2 as ANQGSEA.

This rearrangement joins TRBV30 to TRBJ1-1; TRBD1 matches 11 bases. V lost 0 bases and J lost 5; bases outside the gene matches: 5. CDR1 is GTSNPN, CDR2 SVGIG, per germline (reference sequence). The CDR3 consists of 15 residues. The DNA for the CDR3 is TGTGCCTGGAGTGTCGGACAGGGGGCGCGTACTGAAGCTTTCTTT. It codes for CAWSVGQGARTEAFF. Looking up the rest from reference TRBV30 and TRBJ1-1 gives the full variable domain: SQTIHQWPATLVQPVGSPLSLECTVEGTSNPNLYWYRQAAGRGLQLLFYSVGIGQISSEVPQNLSASRPQDRQFILSSKKLLLSDSGFYLCAWSVGQGARTEAFFGQGTRLTVV.

CDR3 nucleotide sequence: TGTGCCAGCACCCCCGTCCGGACTAGCGGGAGGCAGAATGAGCAGTTCTTC. The encoded protein is CASTPVRTSGRQNEQFF. The J gene is TRBJ2-1, the V gene TRBV7-2; 14 nucleotides align to TRBD2. The ends lost 7 bases at V and 7 bases at J; junction bases unmatched: 12. Germline CDR1 reads SGHTA; CDR2 reads FQGNSA. The CDR3 runs 17 residues.

The chain combines TRBV7-9 with TRBJ1-1, with TRBD1 matching 9 bases. Germline CDR1 is SEHNR and CDR2 is FQNEAQ (reference sequence). The CDR3 loop spans 16 amino acids. J gave up 2 bases and V 4 bases, and 8 bases lay outside the gene matches. CDR3 nucleotide sequence: TGTGCCAGCAGCTCATTCGGACAGGGGAAAAACACTGAAGCTTTCTTT. As protein: CASSSFGQGKNTEAFF.

The chain combines TRBV6-5 with TRBJ2-3; 7 bases map to TRBD1. With 6 bases clipped from V and 5 bases from J, the junction kept 11 bases outside the gene matches. The germline V gene has CDR1 MNHEY and CDR2 SVGAGI. The CDR3 sequence is 15 residues long. Here the CDR3 reads CASRVSDRAGDTQYF. In DNA form, the CDR3 reads TGTGCCAGCAGGGTCTCCGACAGGGCGGGAGATACGCAGTATTTT.

The J gene is TRBJ2-3, the V gene TRBV7-6, with 10 bases fitting TRBD1. The trim removed 1 base at V and 6 bases at J, leaving 7 bases unmatched. The CDR3 contains 16 residues. CDR1 SGHVS and CDR2 FNYEAQ come from the germline V gene. CDR3 sequence: CASSLGQGADSDTQYF. CDR3 nucleotides: TGTGCCAGCAGCTTAGGACAGGGGGCCGATAGCGATACGCAGTATTTT.

The genes are TRBV27 and TRBJ1-2; maybe TRBD1 (5 bases). The CDR3 consists of 15 residues. The germline V and J ends were trimmed by 7 bases and 4 bases, with 19 bases remaining between them. CDR1 and CDR2 (germline): MNHEY, SMNVEV (reference sequence). The CDR3 spells CASKHPIGGSYGYTF. DNA of the CDR3: TGTGCCAGCAAACATCCCATCGGGGGTTCCTATGGCTACACCTTC.